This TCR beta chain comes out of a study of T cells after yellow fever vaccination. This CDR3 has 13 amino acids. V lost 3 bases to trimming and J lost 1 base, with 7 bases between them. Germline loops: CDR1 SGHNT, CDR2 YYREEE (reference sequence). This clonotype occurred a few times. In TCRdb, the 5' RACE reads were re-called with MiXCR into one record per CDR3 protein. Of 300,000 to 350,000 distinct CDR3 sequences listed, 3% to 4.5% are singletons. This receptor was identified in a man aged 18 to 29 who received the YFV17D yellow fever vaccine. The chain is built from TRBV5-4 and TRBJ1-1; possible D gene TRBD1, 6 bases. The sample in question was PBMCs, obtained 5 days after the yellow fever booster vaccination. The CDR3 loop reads CASSWDKNTEAFF. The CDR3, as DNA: TGTGCCAGCAGCTGGGACAAGAACACTGAAGCTTTCTTT.